This T cell receptor (beta chain) was identified in a study of blood T cell repertoires in COVID-19. About the study: The cDNA or gDNA used as material had been derived from T cells, B-cell-depleted T cells, or PBMCs.

Some clones are missing from TCRdb's copy, which holds only in-frame ones; the method was immunoSEQ multiplex PCR. The sample lists about 230,000 clones, less than 85% seen once, with approximately 2.6% in the top ten. V shed 4 bases, J shed 3 bases, and the junction held 7 bases outside the gene matches. The CDR3 consists of 15 residues. Germline loops: CDR1 KGHSH, CDR2 LQKENI. This clone has a handful of counts. V gene TRBV18 combines with J gene TRBJ2-5; 8 bases line up with TRBD1. This TCR was sampled from a woman in her sixties or seventies with active or convalescent COVID-19. The specimen sequenced was peripheral blood. In nucleotides, the CDR3 is TGTGCCAGCTCACTAGGACAGGGCCCTGAAGAGACCCAGTACTTC. Amino acid sequence: CASSLGQGPEETQYF.